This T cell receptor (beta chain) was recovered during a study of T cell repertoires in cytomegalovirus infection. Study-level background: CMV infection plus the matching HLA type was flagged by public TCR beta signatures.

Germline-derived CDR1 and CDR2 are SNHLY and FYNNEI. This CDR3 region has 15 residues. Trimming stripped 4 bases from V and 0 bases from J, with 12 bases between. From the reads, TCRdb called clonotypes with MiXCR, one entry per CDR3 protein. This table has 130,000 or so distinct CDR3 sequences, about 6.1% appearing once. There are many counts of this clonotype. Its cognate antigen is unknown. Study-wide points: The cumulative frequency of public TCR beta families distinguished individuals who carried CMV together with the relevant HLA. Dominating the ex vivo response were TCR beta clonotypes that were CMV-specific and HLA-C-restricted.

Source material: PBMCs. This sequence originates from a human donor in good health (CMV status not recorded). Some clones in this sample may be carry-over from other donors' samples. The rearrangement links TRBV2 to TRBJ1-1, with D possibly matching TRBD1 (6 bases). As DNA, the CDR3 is TGTGCCAGCAGTGGGGGGCGAGGGGTGAACACTGAAGCTTTCTTT. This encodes CASSGGRGVNTEAFF.